A single sample gave rise to the 22 T cell receptor beta chains below, sequenced in a study of Graves' ophthalmopathy and Graves' hyperthyroidism. As the template, RNA transcripts were used to amplify TCR beta CDR3 regions. An initial RT-PCR round employing HTBI primers preceded a second-round multiplex PCR. TCRdb redid the calling of the multiplex PCR reads with MiXCR, one entry per CDR3 protein. The table includes 900,000 to 1,200,000 distinct CDR3 sequences, 35% to 40% detected once. The sequencing sample was made of peripheral blood or thyroid tissue (not recorded which). Receptors originate from an adult man with Graves' hyperthyroidism.

As regards this clonotype: This CDR3 is missing its conserved last phenylalanine or tryptophan, likely due to a read error. It is unclear where the CDR3 begins or ends on the DNA, so no DNA is shown, and the CDR3 is as TCRdb lists it. The V and J genes are TRBV7-9 and TRBJ2-7; TRBD1 is taken as the D call from the table, unchecked against the DNA. The CDR3 is 9 residues long, counting both termini. Germline V CDR1 and CDR2: SEHNR, FQNEAQ (reference sequence). The CDR3 region is CASSPEEDR.

This clonotype was picked up many times. The chain joins TRBV19 to TRBJ1-1, with D uncertain. The CDR3 contains 13 residues. Germline lookup yields CDR1 LNHDA and CDR2 SQIVND (reference sequence). V was clipped by 4 bases and J by 6 bases, with 12 bases between them. The CDR3 nucleotides are TGTGCCAGTAGTAGGGGTATGGGCGCTGAAGCTTTCTTT. Its translation is CASSRGMGAEAFF. The full variable domain, rest sourced from reference TRBV19 and TRBJ1-1, is DGGITQSPKYLFRKEGQNVTLSCEQNLNHDAMYWYRQDPGQGLRLIYYSQIVNDFQKGDIAEGYSVSREKKESFPLTVTSAQKNPTAFYLCASSRGMGAEAFFGQGTRLTVV.

This chain links TRBV5-5 with TRBJ2-5; D possibly matches TRBD1 or TRBD2 (5 bases each). V lost 3 bases to trimming and J lost 4 bases, with 13 bases between them. The CDR3 spans 14 residues. Germline CDR1 reads SGHKS; CDR2 reads YYEKEE (reference sequence). CDR3 region: CASSWDGRRETQYF. The CDR3 DNA reads as TGTGCCAGCAGCTGGGACGGCCGGAGAGAGACCCAGTACTTC.

This clonotype was counted ten times or more. The chain combines TRBV25-1 with TRBJ1-1; D remains unclear. CDR3 length: 15 residues. Per germline, CDR1 MGHDK and CDR2 SYGVNS. Trimming shortened V by 5 bases and J by 6 bases, and 19 bases separated the two germline ends. CDR3 region: CASSKTRATKAEAFF. The CDR3 DNA reads as TGTGCCAGCAGTAAAACAAGGGCCACGAAGGCTGAAGCTTTCTTT.

The chain links TRBV27 to TRBJ1-2; 7 bases map to TRBD1. The CDR3 is 15 amino acids. CDR1 and CDR2 (germline): MNHEY, SMNVEV (reference sequence). V dropped 4 bases and J dropped 4; count of bases not matched to a gene: 9. The CDR3 DNA follows: TGTGCCAGCAGTTCCCATACAGGGGAGAGCTATGGCTACACCTTC. Its protein is CASSSHTGESYGYTF.

The V call is TRBV2, the J call TRBJ1-5, with 7 positions matching TRBD1. Germline V gene lookup returns CDR1 SNHLY and CDR2 FYNNEI. V shed 5 bases, J shed 0 bases, and the junction held 7 bases outside the gene matches. CDR3 length equals 16 residues. The CDR3 spells CASSPHRGVSNQPQHF. CDR3 DNA: TGTGCCAGCAGTCCGCACAGGGGAGTTAGCAATCAGCCCCAGCATTTT.

V gene TRBV19 combines with J gene TRBJ2-7, with D possibly TRBD2 on 5 matching bases. From germline, CDR1 is LNHDA and CDR2 SQIVND (reference sequence). V shed 9 bases and J shed 3 bases, with 18 bases lying between them. The length of the CDR3 is 14 residues. The CDR3 nucleotides read TGTGCCAGCGGGTGGACTGGGGTTGGCTACGAGCAGTACTTC. Protein sequence: CASGWTGVGYEQYF.

V gene TRBV3-1 combines with J gene TRBJ1-1; 8 positions agree with TRBD1. With 4 bases clipped from V and 3 bases from J, the junction kept 7 bases outside the gene matches. CDR3 length: 15 residues. Germline CDR1 and CDR2: LGHDT and YNNKEL (reference sequence). The CDR3 DNA reads TGTGCCAGCAGCCCTTGGACAGGGACCCACACTGAAGCTTTCTTT. It yields the protein CASSPWTGTHTEAFF.

V is TRBV20-1 and J is TRBJ2-2, with 9 positions matching TRBD1. CDR3 length equals 15 residues. J was trimmed by 4 bases and V by 5 bases; bases with no gene match: 8. Germline V gene sequence: CDR1 DFQATT, CDR2 SNEGSKA (reference sequence). In DNA form, the CDR3 reads TGCAGTGCTCGTAAGGACAGGGGTGGCACCGGGGAGCTGTTTTTT. Amino acids: CSARKDRGGTGELFF.

This clonotype was observed a handful of times. The rearrangement uses TRBV10-3 and TRBJ2-2, with 12 bases identical to TRBD1. Germline V gene sequence: CDR1 ENHRY, CDR2 SYGVKD. The CDR3 totals 15 residues. Trimming cost V 7 bases and J 7 bases; bases outside gene matches: 7. CDR3 sequence reads: CAIKPGQGAVGELFF. As DNA, the CDR3 is TGTGCCATCAAACCGGGACAGGGGGCAGTCGGGGAGCTGTTTTTT.

The chain recombines TRBV5-4 with TRBJ1-3; no clear D gene. Germline V gene data show CDR1 as SGHNT and CDR2 as YYREEE (reference sequence). V was clipped by 4 bases and J by 0 bases, with 11 bases between them. The CDR3 spans 15 residues. The CDR3 DNA is TGTGCCAGCAGCCCACGTGTGTACTCTGGAAACACCATATATTTT. Amino acids: CASSPRVYSGNTIYF.

The rearrangement joins TRBV5-1 to TRBJ2-7, with 8 bases identical to TRBD1. Unmatched junction bases numbered 9, after V lost 4 bases and J lost 6 bases. Per germline, CDR1 SGHRS and CDR2 YFSETQ. The CDR3 is made up of 14 amino acids. The CDR3 is CASSIGQGKGEQYF. The CDR3 DNA reads as TGCGCCAGCAGCATTGGACAGGGAAAGGGCGAGCAGTACTTC.

Comment on this clonotype: This may stem from a read error, because a much larger clone lies one nucleotide away. CDR3 coding DNA: TGTGCCAGCAGCTTAGGGGGGCTGTTTTTT. This gives the protein CASSLGGLFF. J is TRBJ2-2 and V is TRBV7-2; D is uncertain. The germline V gene encodes CDR1 SGHTA and CDR2 FQGNSA. The CDR3 consists of 10 residues.

This chain joins TRBV10-3 and TRBJ2-7; 9 bases align to TRBD1. The DNA matches TRBJ2-1 better at its end, which makes the J call doubtful. The CDR3 runs to 14 residues. Looked up from germline, CDR1 is ENHRY and CDR2 is SYGVKD. The CDR3 is CAISEGTGHGEQFF. The CDR3 nucleotides are TGTGCCATCAGTGAGGGGACAGGGCATGGTGAGCAGTTCTTC.

The chain joins TRBV29-1 to TRBJ1-2; 7 nucleotides line up with TRBD1. The V gene end was trimmed by 1 base and the J gene end by 4 bases; junction bases not matched to a gene: 3. CDR3 length: 13 amino acids. Germline V gives CDR1 SQVTM, CDR2 ANQGSEA. CDR3: CSVEAGGSYGYTF. The CDR3 DNA sequence: TGCAGCGTTGAAGCAGGGGGTAGCTATGGCTACACCTTC. Combining the CDR3 with reference TRBV29-1 and TRBJ1-2 gives the whole variable domain SAVISQKPSRDICQRGTSLTIQCQVDSQVTMMFWYRQQPGQSLTLIATANQGSEATYESGFVIDKFPISRPNLTFSTLTVSNMSPEDSSIYLCSVEAGGSYGYTFGSGTRLTVV.

This clonotype was seen more than once but under ten times. This chain connects TRBV11-2 to TRBJ2-3, with D possibly matching TRBD1 (5 bases). Germline CDR1 and CDR2: SGHAT and FQNNGV. CDR3 length equals 12 residues. The germline V and J ends were trimmed by 5 bases and 6 bases, with 9 bases remaining between them. The CDR3 DNA follows: TGTGCCAGCAGCCCACAGGACGATACGCAGTATTTT. Amino acids: CASSPQDDTQYF. Full variable domain (missing parts from reference TRBV11-2 and TRBJ2-3): EAGVAQSPRYKIIEKRQSVAFWCNPISGHATLYWYQQILGQGPKLLIQFQNNGVVDDSQLPKDRFSAERLKGVDSTLKIQPAKLEDSAVYLCASSPQDDTQYFGPGTRLTVL.

This chain links TRBV6-6 with TRBJ2-7, with 7 nucleotides matching TRBD2. V shed 5 bases, J shed 5 bases, and the junction held 12 bases outside the gene matches. CDR1 is MNHNY, CDR2 SVGAGI, per germline (reference sequence). This CDR3 is 15 amino acids long. CDR3 DNA: TGTGCCAGCAGTGACCCCAAGGGAGGGAGCCACGAGCAGTACTTC. It encodes CASSDPKGGSHEQYF.

This clonotype has ten or more counts. The chain is built from TRBV10-3 and TRBJ2-6, with D unclear. CDR1 is ENHRY and CDR2 is SYGVKD in the germline V gene. V gave up 0 bases and J gave up 0 bases, with 9 bases separating them. CDR3 length: 17 residues. The CDR3 DNA follows: TGTGCCATCAGTGAGTCGACCGGTCTCTCTGGGGCCAACGTCCTGACTTTC. Amino acids: CAISESTGLSGANVLTF.

V is TRBV7-8 and J is TRBJ1-5; 9 nucleotides align to TRBD1. This CDR3 spans 16 amino acids. Per the germline V gene, CDR1 is SGHVS and CDR2 is FQNEAQ. The V gene end was trimmed by 4 bases and the J gene end by 4 bases; junction bases not matched to a gene: 8. CDR3 protein: CASSSPDRGPNQPQHF. The CDR3, as DNA: TGTGCCAGCAGCTCACCGGACAGGGGACCTAATCAGCCCCAGCATTTT.

The rearrangement uses TRBV7-8 and TRBJ2-5; the match to TRBD1 covers 10 bases. CDR3 length equals 13 residues. The germline CDR1 and CDR2 sequences are SGHVS and FQNEAQ. J lost 13 bases, V lost 5 bases, and 10 bases had no gene match. For the CDR3, the DNA is TGTGCCAGCAGCCAAACACGCGGGACAGGGGTGTACTTC. Residues: CASSQTRGTGVYF.

This clonotype was picked up many times. The chain carries TRBV19 and TRBJ1-1, with 7 positions matching TRBD1. The CDR3 is made up of 15 amino acids. Trimming took 3 bases from V and 5 from J; bases not matched to a gene: 9. The V gene's germline CDR1 is LNHDA and CDR2 SQIVND (reference sequence). Here the CDR3 DNA reads TGTGCCAGTAGTATTCAAGGGACAGTGGTTACTGAAGCTTTCTTT. Its protein is CASSIQGTVVTEAFF.

The table lists this clonotype with many counts. This chain connects TRBV7-2 to TRBJ1-1; 8 bases match TRBD1. The germline V gene encodes CDR1 SGHTA and CDR2 FQGNSA. Trimming cost V 6 bases and J 10 bases; bases outside gene matches: 13. This CDR3 has 14 residues. CDR3 amino acids: CASRHGQGGSLAFF. The CDR3 DNA reads as TGTGCCAGCAGACACGGACAGGGAGGGAGTCTAGCTTTCTTT. Looking up the rest from reference TRBV7-2 and TRBJ1-1 gives the full variable domain: GAGVSQSPSNKVTEKGKDVELRCDPISGHTALYWYRQSLGQGLEFLIYFQGNSAPDKSGLPSDRFSAERTGGSVSTLTIQRTQQEDSAVYLCASRHGQGGSLAFFGQGTRLTVV.